The 19 T cell receptor beta chains below were found in one sample sequenced in a study of T cell repertoires in cytomegalovirus infection. MiXCR, run by TCRdb on the reads, gives a single entry per CDR3 protein. The sample comprises approximately 550,000 distinct CDR3 sequences, more than 15% of which are singletons, and 20% to 30% rests with the top ten. The specimen sequenced was CD8+ T cells from PBMCs. All receptors come from a human donor in good health (CMV status not recorded). Some clones in this sample may be carry-over from other donors' samples.

V gene TRBV20-1 combines with J gene TRBJ1-2; D is ambiguous. Germline CDR1 DFQATT, CDR2 SNEGSKA (reference sequence). Trimming took 0 bases from V and 5 from J, leaving 7 bases between them. The CDR3 is 12 amino acids. The CDR3 DNA sequence: TGCAGTGCTAGAGATCTTTTATATGGCTACACCTTC. Protein sequence: CSARDLLYGYTF.

This clonotype showed up just a few times. The DNA of the CDR3 is TGTGCCAGCAGCTCCCGGGTCGTGAGCGGGGGGGCCCAAGAGACCCAGTACTTC. It specifies CASSSRVVSGGAQETQYF. The V call is TRBV7-9, the J call TRBJ2-5; 10 bases are a match to TRBD2. Germline V gene sequence: CDR1 SEHNR, CDR2 FQNEAQ (reference sequence). V lost 4 bases to trimming and J lost 1 base; unmatched junction nucleotides: 12. The CDR3 extends over 18 amino acids. Variable domain in full (rest from reference TRBV7-9 and TRBJ2-5): DTGVSQNPRHKITKRGQNVTFRCDPISEHNRLYWYRQTLGQGPEFLTYFQNEAQLEKSRLLSDRFSAERPKGSFSTLEIQRTEQGDSAMYLCASSSRVVSGGAQETQYFGPGTRLLVL.

In its sample, this clonotype was seen a few times. J is TRBJ2-7 and V is TRBV20-1, with TRBD2 identical over 7 bases. The germline gives CDR1 DFQATT, CDR2 SNEGSKA (reference sequence). CDR3 length equals 15 residues. With 2 bases clipped from V and 2 bases from J, the junction kept 9 bases outside the gene matches. In nucleotides, the CDR3 is TGCAGTGCTAGACCCCGGGGGGTATATGCCTACGAGCAGTACTTC. This encodes CSARPRGVYAYEQYF.

The table lists this clonotype with a few counts. The CDR3 here is CASSYSYMGATGASQPQHF. The DNA for the CDR3 is TGTGCCAGCAGTTATTCGTATATGGGTGCGACAGGGGCGAGTCAGCCCCAGCATTTT. V is TRBV27 and J is TRBJ1-5; 8 positions match TRBD1. This CDR3 has 19 amino acids. The V and J ends lost 4 bases and 6 bases, in that order; junction bases with no gene match: 20. Per germline, CDR1 MNHEY and CDR2 SMNVEV (reference sequence).

This clonotype was counted between two and nine times. The genes are TRBV5-1 and TRBJ2-1; TRBD2 agrees at 7 bases. The CDR3 covers 17 residues. The germline V gene encodes CDR1 SGHRS and CDR2 YFSETQ. With 3 bases clipped from V and 7 bases from J, the junction kept 16 bases outside the gene matches. The CDR3 DNA is TGCGCCAGCAGCTCTACCAGCTACCTCGGGAGGACGAATGAGCAGTTCTTC. Protein sequence: CASSSTSYLGRTNEQFF.

This clonotype was picked up one time. The conserved final phenylalanine or tryptophan is absent from the CDR3, which likely points to a read error. The V call is TRBV7-9, the J call TRBJ1-2; D not resolved. CDR1 SEHNR and CDR2 FQNEAQ come from the germline V gene (reference sequence). The CDR3 contains 14 residues. Trimming stripped 0 bases from V and 0 bases from J, with 5 bases between. The CDR3 loop is CASSLAGPNYGYTI. Written as DNA, the CDR3 is TGTGCCAGCAGCTTAGCAGGGCCTAACTATGGCTACACCATC.

This clonotype was seen only a few times. The V call is TRBV18, the J call TRBJ2-5, with 9 bases matching TRBD1. Germline V lookup: CDR1 KGHSH, CDR2 LQKENI. The CDR3 contains 16 residues. Trimming cost V 3 bases and J 5 bases; bases outside gene matches: 10. CDR3 sequence (DNA): TGTGCCAGCTCACCTTCCGGGACAGGGCGGATCGAGACCCAGTACTTC. Protein sequence: CASSPSGTGRIETQYF.

This clonotype showed up just a few times. The V gene is TRBV20-1, the J gene TRBJ1-1, with D uncertain. Between the trimmed V and J ends, which lost 0 bases and 2 bases, there was a span of 10 bases. The V gene's germline CDR1 is DFQATT and CDR2 SNEGSKA (reference sequence). The length of the CDR3 is 14 residues. The CDR3 protein is CSARDSEGNTEAFF. The CDR3 DNA reads as TGCAGTGCTAGAGATTCAGAGGGTAACACTGAAGCTTTCTTT.

This clonotype appeared a single time. The chain links TRBV24-1 to TRBJ2-1; D gene uncertain. V was shortened by 2 bases and J by 8 bases, with 3 bases between the two germline ends. Germline lookup yields CDR1 KGHDR and CDR2 SFDVKD. This CDR3 has 11 amino acids. CDR3 loop: CATSDSYEQFF. Written as DNA, the CDR3 is TGTGCCACCAGTGATTCCTATGAGCAGTTCTTC.

The J gene is TRBJ2-7, the V gene TRBV6-5; D possibly corresponds to TRBD1 (6 bases). The germline V and J ends were trimmed by 6 bases and 2 bases, with 14 bases remaining between them. Germline V lookup: CDR1 MNHEY, CDR2 SVGAGI. The CDR3 sequence is 14 residues long. The CDR3 loop is CASSPGHPTYEQYF. The CDR3 DNA reads TGTGCCAGCAGCCCGGGACACCCTACCTACGAGCAGTACTTC.

This clonotype was observed many times. The chain carries TRBV7-2 and TRBJ2-5; a possible D gene is TRBD1 (6 bases). Germline lookup yields CDR1 SGHTA and CDR2 FQGNSA. There are 15 residues in the CDR3. Trimming stripped 4 bases from V and 4 bases from J, with 16 bases between. The chain's CDR3 is CASSYPPTGTETQYF. The CDR3 DNA is TGTGCCAGCAGCTACCCTCCCACAGGGACAGAGACCCAGTACTTC.

The table lists this clonotype with a few counts. V and J are TRBV13 and TRBJ2-2; 7 bases are shared with TRBD1. With V trimmed by 1 base and J by 5 bases, 4 bases remained unmatched. The CDR3 contains 15 residues. Per the germline V gene, CDR1 is PRHDT and CDR2 is FYEKMQ (reference sequence). CDR3 in DNA: TGTGCCAGCAGCTTAGAAGGGGGCTCGACCGGGGAGCTGTTTTTT. Translated, it gives CASSLEGGSTGELFF.

Ten or more counts support this clonotype. The rearrangement joins TRBV5-6 to TRBJ2-7; either TRBD1 or TRBD2 may supply D (5 bases each). V was trimmed by 0 bases and J by 6 bases, leaving 7 bases between them. CDR3 length: 12 residues. Germline V gene lookup returns CDR1 SGHDT and CDR2 YYEEEE. CDR3 nucleotide sequence: TGTGCCAGCAGCTTGGGAGGGGCCGAGCAGTACTTC. It translates to CASSLGGAEQYF.

This clonotype was recorded at least ten times. This chain links TRBV27 with TRBJ2-3; no clear D gene. Looked up from germline, CDR1 is MNHEY and CDR2 is SMNVEV (reference sequence). The CDR3 is 15 amino acids. V was trimmed by 2 bases and J by 0 bases, leaving 9 bases between them. In DNA form, the CDR3 reads TGTGCCAGCAGTTTAAGGCTCGACAGCACAGATACGCAGTATTTT. This gives the protein CASSLRLDSTDTQYF.

The table lists this clonotype with a few counts. The chain is built from TRBV20-1 and TRBJ2-3; 13 nucleotides align to TRBD2. This CDR3 region has 19 residues. CDR1 is DFQATT and CDR2 is SNEGSKA in the germline V gene (reference sequence). The J segment lost 0 bases and the V segment lost 5 bases, leaving 14 bases of the junction unmatched. In nucleotides, the CDR3 is TGCAGTGCTTACGTCGGACTAGCGGGGGACCTTTTTAGCACAGATACGCAGTATTTT. It encodes CSAYVGLAGDLFSTDTQYF.

A remark on this clonotype: A much larger clonotype is one base distant, so this may be a read error. This chain links TRBV2 with TRBJ2-3; 13 bases match TRBD2. Germline loops: CDR1 SNHLY, CDR2 FYNNEI. This CDR3 comprises 15 residues. The CDR3 DNA is TGTGCCGGCAGTGGGACTAGCGGGATCACAGATACGCAGTATTTT. This translates into CAGSGTSGITDTQYF.

The rearrangement uses TRBV7-9 and TRBJ1-6; no clear D. Between the trimmed V and J ends, which lost 5 bases and 12 bases, there was a span of 5 bases. The CDR3 contains 10 residues. Germline lookup yields CDR1 SEHNR and CDR2 FQNEAQ (reference sequence). CDR3 region: CASSIRPLHF. DNA for the CDR3: TGTGCCAGCAGCATCCGACCCCTCCACTTT.

Only a few counts were recorded for this clonotype. The chain has TRBV6-6 and TRBJ2-1; D is uncertain. CDR1 is MNHNY, CDR2 SVGAGI, per germline (reference sequence). Between the trimmed V and J ends, which lost 6 bases and 4 bases, there was a span of 10 bases. CDR3 length: 13 residues. This chain's CDR3 is CASSPRNYNEQFF. The DNA of the CDR3 is TGTGCCAGCAGCCCTCGGAATTACAATGAGCAGTTCTTC.

The chain recombines TRBV5-6 with TRBJ2-1, with a weak D call TRBD1 (6 bases). Per germline, CDR1 SGHDT and CDR2 YYEEEE. The CDR3 contains 14 residues. Trimming pared 3 bases from V and 3 bases from J, leaving 10 bases between. This CDR3 reads CASSSRGNYNEQFF. In DNA form, the CDR3 reads TGTGCCAGCAGCTCCAGGGGAAACTACAATGAGCAGTTCTTC.